Following are 27 T cell receptor beta chains from one sample sequenced in a study of cytomegalovirus exposure and HLA in healthy donors. PCR employed 60 Vbeta and 13 Jbeta primers. The repertoire was sequenced with immunoSEQ multiplex PCR; TCRdb's copy has only in-frame clones and lacks some. The table includes about 92,000 clones, more than 65% detected once. The sequencing input was PBMCs. Receptors were obtained from a girl aged 2-10 years in good health and CMV-seropositive.

This clone was seen a few times. The rearrangement uses TRBV4-1 and TRBJ1-2; D unresolved. The germline V gene has CDR1 MGHRA and CDR2 YSYEKL. Trimming took off 2 bases at V and 4 bases at J, with 14 bases between the two ends. The CDR3 is 15 residues long. In DNA form, the CDR3 reads TGCGCCAGCAGCCAACGTCACGGAAGGAGCTATGGCTACACCTTC. Its translation: CASSQRHGRSYGYTF.

The genes are TRBV28 and TRBJ2-1; 13 positions agree with TRBD2. V trimming: 8 bases; J trimming: 4 bases; junction bases outside the gene matches: 5. The CDR3 is 15 residues long. Germline assignment: CDR1 MDHEN and CDR2 SYDVKM. CDR3 nucleotides: TGTGCCAGCTTGGGACTAGCGGGAAGTTACAATGAGCAGTTCTTC. Translation gives CASLGLAGSYNEQFF.

J is TRBJ1-4 and V is TRBV2, with a possible D match to TRBD1 (5 bases). The ends were cut back, 6 bases at V and 0 bases at J, with 14 bases in the middle. The CDR3 totals 16 residues. Germline V gene sequence: CDR1 SNHLY, CDR2 FYNNEI. The CDR3 bases are TGTGCCAGCAGGGGGGGGGTAGGGGCAACTAATGAAAAACTGTTTTTT. Protein: CASRGGVGATNEKLFF. Using reference TRBV2 and TRBJ1-4 for the parts outside the CDR3, the full variable domain is EPEVTQTPSHQVTQMGQEVILRCVPISNHLYFYWYRQILGQKVEFLVSFYNNEISEKSEIFDDQFSVERPDGSNFTLKIRSTKLEDSAMYFCASRGGVGATNEKLFFGSGTQLSVL.

This clone was seen a handful of times. The rearrangement links TRBV27 to TRBJ2-1; tentatively, D is TRBD1 (6 bases). V lost 2 bases and J 6 bases, leaving 17 bases between the germline ends. The CDR3 consists of 16 residues. Looked up from germline, CDR1 is MNHEY and CDR2 is SMNVEV (reference sequence). The CDR3 loop is CASSLLTGLLINEQFF. The CDR3 nucleotides read TGTGCCAGCAGTTTACTCACAGGGCTCTTAATCAATGAGCAGTTCTTC.

The V call is TRBV7-2, the J call TRBJ1-2, with D hard to call. Germline values: CDR1 SGHTA, CDR2 FQGNSA. This CDR3 is 15 amino acids long. Deletions cut 5 bases from V and 5 bases from J, with 18 bases between. CDR3 in amino acids: CASSDPVGLTYGYTF. In nucleotides, the CDR3 is TGTGCCAGCAGCGACCCCGTAGGTTTGACATATGGCTACACCTTC.

The chain is built from TRBV2 and TRBJ2-3, with D perhaps matching TRBD2 (6 bases). This CDR3 has 16 amino acids. Germline assignment: CDR1 SNHLY and CDR2 FYNNEI. V dropped 7 bases and J dropped 2 bases, with 19 bases sitting between them. CDR3 region: CASTREGRTNTDTQYF. In DNA, the CDR3 is TGTGCCAGCACACGCGAAGGGAGGACAAACACAGATACGCAGTATTTT.

V and J are TRBV28 and TRBJ1-2; D is unclear. The CDR3 has 15 amino acids. Germline loops: CDR1 MDHEN, CDR2 SYDVKM. The V gene lost 4 bases and the J gene lost 4 bases, with 16 bases spanning the gap. CDR3 in DNA: TGTGCCAGCAGTTCATCCGCCGCGGGTGTCTATGGCTACACCTTC. This translates into CASSSSAAGVYGYTF.

V and J are TRBV5-1 and TRBJ2-1; 8 bases align to TRBD2. The germline V gene encodes CDR1 SGHRS and CDR2 YFSETQ. V lost 2 bases, J lost 7 bases, and 8 bases stayed unmatched. The CDR3 extends over 15 amino acids. CDR3 region: CASSFEGGRRNEQFF. CDR3 coding DNA: TGCGCCAGCAGCTTTGAGGGCGGGAGGCGGAATGAGCAGTTCTTC.

The gene calls are TRBV10-3 and TRBJ2-3; D is perhaps TRBD2 (5 bases). The CDR3 length is 21 residues. Per the germline V gene, CDR1 is ENHRY and CDR2 is SYGVKD. The V and J ends lost 0 bases and 0 bases respectively, with 25 bases between them. The CDR3 bases are TGTGCCATCAGTGAGTCGAATCTTAAAGGGCGGGTCCCGTCTAGCACAGATACGCAGTATTTT. As protein: CAISESNLKGRVPSSTDTQYF.

A few counts support this clone. V is TRBV13 and J is TRBJ1-1; D may be TRBD1 (5 bases). CDR1 and CDR2 from the germline V gene are PRHDT and FYEKMQ (reference sequence). This CDR3 is 16 amino acids long. V was shortened by 2 bases and J by 1 base, with 14 bases between the two germline ends. CDR3 sequence (DNA): TGTGCCAGCAGCTTAAGGGGATCAGGAAAGAACACTGAAGCTTTCTTT. It translates to CASSLRGSGKNTEAFF.

The rearrangement joins TRBV9 to TRBJ2-1; D unclear. The CDR3 length is 12 residues. V dropped 0 bases and J dropped 9 bases, with 7 bases sitting between them. Germline CDR1 and CDR2: SGDLS and YYNGEE. CDR3 nucleotides: TGTGCCAGCAGCGTAGGCGAGGCTGAGCAGTTCTTC. Translation: CASSVGEAEQFF.

This sequence joins TRBV2 and TRBJ1-2, with D perhaps matching TRBD1 (6 bases). The CDR3 consists of 12 residues. V dropped 7 bases and J dropped 8 bases, with 14 bases sitting between them. The germline gives CDR1 SNHLY, CDR2 FYNNEI. CDR3 loop: CASNPGAQGYTF. For the CDR3, the DNA is TGTGCCAGCAATCCAGGGGCTCAAGGCTACACCTTC.

The chain couples TRBV6-6 to TRBJ2-7; D remains unclear. The CDR3 contains 14 residues. Between the trimmed V and J ends, which lost 2 bases and 0 bases, there was a span of 8 bases. Germline values: CDR1 MNHNY, CDR2 SVGAGI (reference sequence). The CDR3 spells CASSYKPFSYEQYF. Written as DNA, the CDR3 is TGTGCCAGCAGTTACAAGCCGTTCTCCTACGAGCAGTACTTC.

The chain is built from TRBV5-4 and TRBJ2-5; 7 bases fit TRBD1. V shed 4 bases and J 2 bases; nucleotides not matched to a gene: 5. Germline assignment: CDR1 SGHNT and CDR2 YYREEE (reference sequence). The CDR3 totals 14 residues. In nucleotides, the CDR3 is TGTGCCAGCAGCGCGCAGGGGGAACAAGAGACCCAGTACTTC. This translates into CASSAQGEQETQYF.

The gene calls are TRBV19 and TRBJ1-2; 7 bases line up with TRBD1. After removal of 6 bases from V and 6 bases from J, the junction contained 7 bases not matched to a gene. This CDR3 has 13 amino acids. Germline-derived CDR1 and CDR2 are LNHDA and SQIVND (reference sequence). In nucleotides, the CDR3 is TGTGCCAGTAGGGAAGGGGGCGCGAATGGCTACACCTTC. It is translated as CASREGGANGYTF.

CDR3 protein: CASRLGEQGYEQYF. The DNA for the CDR3 is TGTGCCAGCAGGCTAGGCGAACAGGGCTACGAGCAGTACTTC. This chain connects TRBV5-6 to TRBJ2-5, with D possibly being TRBD1 (6 bases). The end of the DNA aligns better with TRBJ2-7, so the J call may be wrong. Germline-derived CDR1 and CDR2 are SGHDT and YYEEEE. The CDR3 has 14 amino acids.

This clone was counted only a few times. V and J are TRBV6-6 and TRBJ2-7; 7 bases align to TRBD1. Germline loops: CDR1 MNHNY, CDR2 SVGAGI (reference sequence). The CDR3 covers 15 residues. The trim removed 6 bases at V and 2 bases at J, leaving 10 bases unmatched. CDR3 loop: CASRNIQGQTYEQYF. The CDR3 DNA sequence: TGTGCCAGCAGAAACATACAGGGACAGACCTACGAGCAGTACTTC.

The chain carries TRBV29-1 and TRBJ2-5; D is possibly TRBD2 (6 bases). V shed 8 bases and J shed 2 bases, with 18 bases lying between them. The CDR3 has 14 residues. The germline gives CDR1 SQVTM, CDR2 ANQGSEA. The CDR3 DNA reads TGCAGCTCTTCGCCGGAACGGGAGCAAGAGACCCAGTACTTC. Protein sequence: CSSSPEREQETQYF. The full variable domain, with the rest looked up from reference TRBV29-1 and TRBJ2-5, is SAVISQKPSRDICQRGTSLTIQCQVDSQVTMMFWYRQQPGQSLTLIATANQGSEATYESGFVIDKFPISRPNLTFSTLTVSNMSPEDSSIYLCSSSPEREQETQYFGPGTRLLVL.

The chain couples TRBV28 to TRBJ2-3, with a possible D match to TRBD2 (6 bases). V was trimmed by 8 bases and J by 5 bases, leaving 14 bases between them. Per germline, CDR1 MDHEN and CDR2 SYDVKM. The CDR3 is made up of 13 amino acids. CDR3 sequence (DNA): TGTGCCAGCGAAGGAGGGGCAGAAGATACGCAGTATTTT. Translating gives CASEGGAEDTQYF.

CDR3 loop: CSVEGSSIEAFF. CDR3 in DNA: TGCAGCGTTGAAGGGTCCTCCATCGAGGCTTTCTTT. J is TRBJ1-1 and V is TRBV29-1; D unresolved. The germline V gene encodes CDR1 SQVTM and CDR2 ANQGSEA. V was clipped by 1 base and J by 11 bases, with 14 bases between them. This CDR3 comprises 12 residues.

This chain uses TRBV30 with TRBJ1-2, with 8 bases matching TRBD1. Germline assignment: CDR1 GTSNPN and CDR2 SVGIG (reference sequence). The J segment lost 7 bases and the V segment lost 3 bases, leaving 7 bases of the junction unmatched. The CDR3 covers 13 residues. The CDR3 sequence: CAWRYQGAGGYTF. In DNA form, the CDR3 reads TGTGCCTGGAGATACCAGGGGGCGGGTGGCTACACCTTC.

The chain has TRBV25-1 and TRBJ2-7; no clear D. This CDR3 contains 15 residues. The V and J ends lost 3 bases and 3 bases respectively, with 15 bases between them. CDR1 and CDR2 (germline): MGHDK, SYGVNS. As DNA, the CDR3 is TGTGCCAGCAGTGATGAGGCGTCTGGGTTCTACGAGCAGTACTTC. It encodes CASSDEASGFYEQYF.

V gene TRBV5-6 combines with J gene TRBJ1-2; possible D gene TRBD1, 6 bases. The V end was cut by 4 bases, the J end by 4 bases, with 11 bases between. This CDR3 is built from 13 residues. From germline, CDR1 is SGHDT and CDR2 YYEEEE. This CDR3 is CASSITGSYGYTF. The CDR3 region has the DNA TGTGCCAGCAGCATAACAGGGTCCTATGGCTACACCTTC.

The rearrangement links TRBV29-1 to TRBJ1-2; D perhaps matches TRBD1 (6 bases). Germline V lookup: CDR1 SQVTM, CDR2 ANQGSEA. This CDR3 is built from 13 residues. The CDR3 DNA sequence: TGCAGTGTACAGGGTCAGGGACCGGGAGGCTACACCTTC. Amino acid sequence: CSVQGQGPGGYTF.

On this clone: The junction departs from germline at one end; a sequencing error may be responsible. V gene TRBV28 combines with J gene TRBJ1-3; no reliable D call. The CDR3 spans 10 residues. CDR1 is MDHEN and CDR2 is SYDVKM in the germline V gene. The CDR3 bases are TGTGCCAGCAGTTTAACGGTTGTGCATTTT. Encoded protein: CASSLTVVHF. Full variable domain (outside the CDR3, taken from reference TRBV28 and TRBJ1-3): DVKVTQSSRYLVKRTGEKVFLECVQDMDHENMFWYRQDPGLGLRLIYFSYDVKMKEKGDIPEGYSVSREKKERFSLILESASTNQTSMYLCASSLTVVHFGEGSWLTVV.

The chain recombines TRBV19 with TRBJ2-1; tentative D call: TRBD2 (5 bases). V lost 5 bases and J 6 bases, leaving 14 bases between the germline ends. The germline V gene encodes CDR1 LNHDA and CDR2 SQIVND (reference sequence). This CDR3 has 14 residues. The CDR3: CASSAGLASNEQFF. The CDR3 region has the DNA TGTGCCAGTAGTGCAGGACTCGCCAGCAATGAGCAGTTCTTC.

V and J are TRBV15 and TRBJ2-3; tentative D call: TRBD2 (7 bases). The CDR3 sequence is 15 residues long. The ends were cut back, 4 bases at V and 6 bases at J, with 17 bases in the middle. The germline V gene has CDR1 LNHNV and CDR2 YYDKDF (reference sequence). The CDR3 sequence: CATSIRLSGGDTQYF. CDR3 sequence (DNA): TGTGCCACCAGCATACGTCTATCGGGGGGCGATACGCAGTATTTT.